These 7 T cell receptor beta chains came from one sample sequenced in a study of cytomegalovirus exposure and HLA in healthy donors. 13 Jbeta primers and 60 Vbeta primers were used for the PCR. Only in-frame clones appear in the TCRdb table, and some are missing; sequencing was by immunoSEQ multiplex PCR. The sample has around 130,000 clones; roughly three fifths are singletons. Sequencing used PBMCs. The receptors shown here come from a male donor in good health and CMV-seronegative.

The chain has TRBV11-3 and TRBJ2-2; maybe TRBD2 (5 bases). Germline CDR1 is SGHNT and CDR2 is YENEEA. The CDR3 runs to 15 residues. Trimming stripped 3 bases from V and 2 bases from J, with 10 bases between. CDR3 sequence reads: CASSFGEGNTGELFF. The CDR3 DNA reads TGTGCCAGCAGCTTCGGTGAGGGAAACACCGGGGAGCTGTTTTTT.

The chain recombines TRBV6-5 with TRBJ1-2; D may be TRBD1 (5 bases). This CDR3 has 12 residues. V lost 6 bases and J lost 3, with 8 bases in between. Germline lookup yields CDR1 MNHEY and CDR2 SVGAGI. This CDR3 is CASRTEDYGYTF. CDR3 coding DNA: TGTGCCAGCAGGACAGAGGACTATGGCTACACCTTC.

This chain connects TRBV27 to TRBJ2-5, with 10 bases identical to TRBD2. Germline-derived CDR1 and CDR2 are MNHEY and SMNVEV (reference sequence). The V gene end was trimmed by 4 bases and the J gene end by 5 bases; junction bases not matched to a gene: 16. The CDR3 contains 18 residues. The CDR3 loop reads CASSSALQAGGPRETQYF. The CDR3 nucleotides read TGTGCCAGCAGTTCAGCACTACAAGCGGGGGGGCCTCGTGAGACCCAGTACTTC.

This chain joins TRBV7-3 and TRBJ2-1; the D gene is possibly TRBD2 (6 bases). Trimming pared 5 bases from V and 2 bases from J, leaving 13 bases between. There are 15 residues in the CDR3. Germline CDR1 reads SGHTA; CDR2 reads FQGTGA. CDR3 sequence reads: CASSPLGGPYNEQFF. DNA of the CDR3: TGTGCCAGCAGCCCCCTCGGGGGACCCTACAATGAGCAGTTCTTC.

The genes are TRBV11-2 and TRBJ2-7; TRBD1 agrees at 8 bases. Germline CDR1 SGHAT, CDR2 FQNNGV. The length of the CDR3 is 19 residues. The V segment lost 2 bases and the J segment 2 bases; nucleotides outside the gene matches: 17. The CDR3 spells CASSLRFPGQASGAYEQYF. DNA for the CDR3: TGTGCCAGCAGCTTAAGATTCCCGGGACAGGCCTCGGGAGCCTACGAGCAGTACTTC.

V is TRBV5-6 and J is TRBJ1-1, with unresolved D. V was trimmed by 0 bases and J by 7 bases, leaving 10 bases between them. The CDR3 covers 13 residues. Looked up from germline, CDR1 is SGHDT and CDR2 is YYEEEE. The CDR3 spells CASSLVQVNEAFF. In nucleotides, the CDR3 is TGTGCCAGCAGCTTGGTCCAGGTAAATGAAGCTTTCTTT.

V usage is TRBV6-1 and J usage is TRBJ1-5; 7 bases are shared with TRBD1. V lost 4 bases, J lost 0 bases, and 6 bases stayed unmatched. CDR1 and CDR2 from the germline V gene are MNHNS and SASEGT. This CDR3 is built from 16 residues. The CDR3 spells CASSGGQIYSNQPQHF. The CDR3 DNA sequence: TGTGCCAGCAGTGGGGGACAGATTTATAGCAATCAGCCCCAGCATTTT.